Listed below are T cell receptor beta chains from one sample, sequenced in a study of vaccination and CD4 T cells after COVID-19. From the PCR reads, TCRdb called clonotypes with MiXCR, one entry per CDR3 protein. The data hold around 6,400 distinct CDR3 sequences, with less than 65% observed a single time. Antigens for these TCRs are unknown. Sequencing used CD4+ T cells from blood, cultured in vitro. The receptors here all came from a human donor in good health. Each CDR3 is given with its conserved first and last residue. Each record gives: D gene, J gene, V gene, clone size, CDR3 protein, CDR3 DNA. A D gene is named only where the DNA matches it firmly. Some rows mark clone size as missing; the rest say once, few, many or name a class of expanded clone.

.,TRBJ2-5,TRBV6-2/TRBV6-3,few,CASSYGATTQETQYF,TGTGCCAGCAGTTACGGTGCAACTACTCAAGAGACCCAGTACTTC
.,TRBJ1-5,TRBV30,.,CAWTAGTMIGLSNQPQHF,TGTGCCTGGACCGCCGGGACCATGATTGGGCTTAGCAATCAGCCCCAGCATTTT
.,TRBJ2-7,TRBV12-3/TRBV12-4,.,CASSSSGQGGGGTYEQYF,TGTGCCAGCAGTTCCTCCGGACAGGGTGGCGGGGGAACCTACGAGCAGTACTTC
.,TRBJ2-3,TRBV5-4,few,CASSLPGTGASSTDTQYF,TGTGCCAGCAGCTTGCCGGGGACCGGCGCATCTAGCACAGATACGCAGTATTTT
.,TRBJ1-5,TRBV20-1,.,CSALPVGRSGNQPQHF,TGCAGTGCTCTCCCCGTGGGGCGTTCGGGCAATCAGCCCCAGCATTTT
.,TRBJ2-3,TRBV3-1,.,CASSWSTDTQYF,TGTGCCAGCAGCTGGTCGACAGATACGCAGTATTTT
.,TRBJ1-1,TRBV6-5,.,CASSLHQNTEAFF,TGTGCCAGCAGTTTACACCAGAACACTGAAGCTTTCTTT
TRBD1,TRBJ1-1,TRBV20-1,few,CSARDYDRGFFAEAFF,TGCAGTGCTAGAGATTATGACAGGGGATTTTTTGCTGAAGCTTTCTTT
.,TRBJ2-7,TRBV27,few,CATPPGPPGEQYF,TGTGCCACGCCCCCGGGGCCCCCGGGAGAGCAGTACTTC
TRBD1,TRBJ2-1,TRBV6-1,.,CASSAGQGLGIF,TGTGCCAGCAGTGCTGGACAGGGACTGGGGATCTTC
TRBD2,TRBJ2-1,TRBV5-8,.,CASSFTSGNYNEQFF,TGTGCCAGCAGCTTTACTAGCGGGAACTACAATGAGCAGTTCTTC